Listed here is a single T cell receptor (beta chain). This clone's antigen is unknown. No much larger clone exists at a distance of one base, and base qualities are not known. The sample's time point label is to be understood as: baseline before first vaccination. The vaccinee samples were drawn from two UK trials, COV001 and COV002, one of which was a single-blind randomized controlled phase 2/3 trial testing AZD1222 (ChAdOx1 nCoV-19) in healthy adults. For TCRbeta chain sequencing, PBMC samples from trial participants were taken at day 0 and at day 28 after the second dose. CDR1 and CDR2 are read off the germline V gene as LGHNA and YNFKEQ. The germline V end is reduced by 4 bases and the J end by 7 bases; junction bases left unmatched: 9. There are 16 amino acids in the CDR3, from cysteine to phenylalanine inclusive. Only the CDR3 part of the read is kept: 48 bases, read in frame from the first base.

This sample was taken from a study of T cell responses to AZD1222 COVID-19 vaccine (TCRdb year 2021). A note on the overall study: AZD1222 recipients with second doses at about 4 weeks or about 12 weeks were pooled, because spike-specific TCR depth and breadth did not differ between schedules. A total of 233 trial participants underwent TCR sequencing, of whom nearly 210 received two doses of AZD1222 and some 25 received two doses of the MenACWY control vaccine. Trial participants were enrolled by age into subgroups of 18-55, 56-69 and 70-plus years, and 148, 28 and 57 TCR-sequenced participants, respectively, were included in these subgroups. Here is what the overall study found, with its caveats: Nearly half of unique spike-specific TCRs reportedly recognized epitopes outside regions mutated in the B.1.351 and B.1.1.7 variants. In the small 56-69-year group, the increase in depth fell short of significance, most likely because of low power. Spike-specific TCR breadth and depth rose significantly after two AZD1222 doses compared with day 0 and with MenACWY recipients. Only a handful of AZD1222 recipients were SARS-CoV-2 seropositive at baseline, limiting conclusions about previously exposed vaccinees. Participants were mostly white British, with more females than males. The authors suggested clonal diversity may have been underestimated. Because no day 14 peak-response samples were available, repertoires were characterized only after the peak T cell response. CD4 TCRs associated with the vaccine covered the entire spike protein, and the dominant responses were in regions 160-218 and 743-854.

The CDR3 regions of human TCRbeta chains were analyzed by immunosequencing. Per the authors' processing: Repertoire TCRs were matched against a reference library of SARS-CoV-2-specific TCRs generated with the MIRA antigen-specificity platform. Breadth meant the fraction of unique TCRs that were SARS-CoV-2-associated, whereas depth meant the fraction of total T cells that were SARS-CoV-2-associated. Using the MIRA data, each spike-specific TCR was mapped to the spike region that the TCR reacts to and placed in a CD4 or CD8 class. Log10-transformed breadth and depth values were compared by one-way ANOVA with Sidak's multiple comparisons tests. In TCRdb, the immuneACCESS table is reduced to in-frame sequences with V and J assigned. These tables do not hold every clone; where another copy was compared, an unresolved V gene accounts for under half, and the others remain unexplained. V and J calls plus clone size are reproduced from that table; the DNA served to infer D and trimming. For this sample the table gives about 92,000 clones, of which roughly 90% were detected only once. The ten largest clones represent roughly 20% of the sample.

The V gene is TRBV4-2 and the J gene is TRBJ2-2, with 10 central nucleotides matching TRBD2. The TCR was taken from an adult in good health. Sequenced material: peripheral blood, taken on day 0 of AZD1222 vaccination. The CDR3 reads CASSPSSGGLGGELFF. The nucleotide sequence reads TGTGCCAGCAGCCCCTCTAGCGGGGGTTTAGGCGGGGAGCTGTTTTTT.